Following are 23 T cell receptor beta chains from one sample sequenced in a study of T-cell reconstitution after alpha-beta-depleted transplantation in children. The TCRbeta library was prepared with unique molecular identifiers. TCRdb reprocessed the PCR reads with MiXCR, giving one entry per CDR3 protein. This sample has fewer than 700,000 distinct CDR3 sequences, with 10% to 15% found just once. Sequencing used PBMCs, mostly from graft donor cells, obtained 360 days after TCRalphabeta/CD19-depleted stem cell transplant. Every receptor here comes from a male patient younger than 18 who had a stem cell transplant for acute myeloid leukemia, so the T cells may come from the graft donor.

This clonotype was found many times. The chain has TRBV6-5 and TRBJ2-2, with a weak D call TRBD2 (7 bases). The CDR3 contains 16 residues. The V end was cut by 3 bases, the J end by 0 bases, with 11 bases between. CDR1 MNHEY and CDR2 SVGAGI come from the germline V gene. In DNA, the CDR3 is TGTGCCAGCAGTTATTGGGGGGGCCCGAACACCGGGGAGCTGTTTTTT. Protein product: CASSYWGGPNTGELFF.

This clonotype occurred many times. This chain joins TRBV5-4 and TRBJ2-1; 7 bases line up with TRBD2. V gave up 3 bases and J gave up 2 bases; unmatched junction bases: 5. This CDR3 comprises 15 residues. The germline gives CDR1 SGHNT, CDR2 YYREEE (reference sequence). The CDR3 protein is CASSSPSGPYNEQFF. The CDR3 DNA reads TGTGCCAGCAGCTCCCCTAGCGGTCCCTACAATGAGCAGTTCTTC.

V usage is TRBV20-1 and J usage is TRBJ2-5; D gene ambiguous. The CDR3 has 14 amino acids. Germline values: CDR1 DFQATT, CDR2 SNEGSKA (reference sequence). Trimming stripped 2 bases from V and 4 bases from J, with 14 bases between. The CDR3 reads CSARFGSWAETQYF. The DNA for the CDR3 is TGCAGTGCTAGATTTGGGTCATGGGCAGAGACCCAGTACTTC.

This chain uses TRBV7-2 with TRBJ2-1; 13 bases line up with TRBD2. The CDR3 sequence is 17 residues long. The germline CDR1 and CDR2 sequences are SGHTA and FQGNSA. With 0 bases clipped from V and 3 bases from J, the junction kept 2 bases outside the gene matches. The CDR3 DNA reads TGTGCCAGCAGCTTAGCGGGACTAGCGGGGATCTACAATGAGCAGTTCTTC. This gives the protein CASSLAGLAGIYNEQFF.

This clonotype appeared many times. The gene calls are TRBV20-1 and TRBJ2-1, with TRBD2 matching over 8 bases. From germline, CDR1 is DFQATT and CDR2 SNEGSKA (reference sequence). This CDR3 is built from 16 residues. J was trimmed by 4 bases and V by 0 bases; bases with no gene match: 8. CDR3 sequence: CSARDQRELFYNEQFF. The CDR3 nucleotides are TGCAGTGCTAGAGACCAGCGGGAGTTGTTTTACAATGAGCAGTTCTTC.

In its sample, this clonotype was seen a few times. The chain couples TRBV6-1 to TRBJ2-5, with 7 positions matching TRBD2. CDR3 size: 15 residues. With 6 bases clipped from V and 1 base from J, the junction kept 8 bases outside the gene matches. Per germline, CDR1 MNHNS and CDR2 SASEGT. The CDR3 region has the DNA TGTGCCAGCAGCACCGGGACTACCTCCCAAGAGACCCAGTACTTC. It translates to CASSTGTTSQETQYF.

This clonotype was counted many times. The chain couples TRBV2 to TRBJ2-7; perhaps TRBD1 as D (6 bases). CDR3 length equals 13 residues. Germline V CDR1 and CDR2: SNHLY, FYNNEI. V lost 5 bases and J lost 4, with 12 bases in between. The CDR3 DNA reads TGTGCCAGCAGTCCGGGACAAGAGTACGAGCAGTACTTC. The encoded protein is CASSPGQEYEQYF.

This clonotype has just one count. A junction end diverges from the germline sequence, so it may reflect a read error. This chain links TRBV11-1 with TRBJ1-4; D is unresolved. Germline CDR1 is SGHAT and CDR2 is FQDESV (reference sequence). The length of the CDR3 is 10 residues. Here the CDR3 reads CASSLSPGDF. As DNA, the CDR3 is TGTGCCAGCAGCCTGAGCCCGGGTGATTTT. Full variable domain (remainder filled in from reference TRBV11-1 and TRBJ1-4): EAEVAQSPRYKITEKSQAVAFWCDPISGHATLYWYRQILGQGPELLVQFQDESVVDDSQLPKDRFSAERLKGVDSTLKIQPAELGDSAMYLCASSLSPGDFGSGTQLSVL.

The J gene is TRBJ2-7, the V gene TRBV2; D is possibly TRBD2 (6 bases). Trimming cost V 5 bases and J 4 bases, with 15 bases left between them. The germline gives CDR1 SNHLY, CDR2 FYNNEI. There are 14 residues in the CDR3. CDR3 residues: CASSRKDYPYEQYF. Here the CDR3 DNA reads TGTGCCAGCAGTCGAAAGGACTACCCGTACGAGCAGTACTTC. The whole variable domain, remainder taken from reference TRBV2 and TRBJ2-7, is EPEVTQTPSHQVTQMGQEVILRCVPISNHLYFYWYRQILGQKVEFLVSFYNNEISEKSEIFDDQFSVERPDGSNFTLKIRSTKLEDSAMYFCASSRKDYPYEQYFGPGTRLTVT.

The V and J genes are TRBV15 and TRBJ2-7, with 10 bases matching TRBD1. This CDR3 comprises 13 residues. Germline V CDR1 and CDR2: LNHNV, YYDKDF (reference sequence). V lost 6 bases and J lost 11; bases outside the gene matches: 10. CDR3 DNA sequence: TGTGCCACCAGAACCCCGGGACAGGGGCCTAAGTACTTC. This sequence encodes CATRTPGQGPKYF.

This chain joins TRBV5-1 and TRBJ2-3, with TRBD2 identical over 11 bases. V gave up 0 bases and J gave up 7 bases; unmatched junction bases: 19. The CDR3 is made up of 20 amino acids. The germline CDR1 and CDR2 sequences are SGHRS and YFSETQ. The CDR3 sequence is CASSLAGGTLTSGSMNTQYF. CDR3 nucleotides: TGCGCCAGCAGCTTGGCCGGAGGGACTCTAACTAGCGGGAGTATGAATACGCAGTATTTT. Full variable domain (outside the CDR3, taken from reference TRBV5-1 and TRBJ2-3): KAGVTQTPRYLIKTRGQQVTLSCSPISGHRSVSWYQQTPGQGLQFLFEYFSETQRNKGNFPGRFSGRQFSNSRSEMNVSTLELGDSALYLCASSLAGGTLTSGSMNTQYFGPGTRLTVL.

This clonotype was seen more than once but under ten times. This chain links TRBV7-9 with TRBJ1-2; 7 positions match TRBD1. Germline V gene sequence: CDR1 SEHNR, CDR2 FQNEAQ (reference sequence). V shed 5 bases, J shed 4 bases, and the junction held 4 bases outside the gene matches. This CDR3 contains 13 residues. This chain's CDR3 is CASSQQGSYGYTF. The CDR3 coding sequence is TGTGCCAGCAGCCAACAGGGGTCCTATGGCTACACCTTC. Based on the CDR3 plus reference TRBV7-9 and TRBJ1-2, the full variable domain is DTGVSQNPRHKITKRGQNVTFRCDPISEHNRLYWYRQTLGQGPEFLTYFQNEAQLEKSRLLSDRFSAERPKGSFSTLEIQRTEQGDSAMYLCASSQQGSYGYTFGSGTRLTVV.

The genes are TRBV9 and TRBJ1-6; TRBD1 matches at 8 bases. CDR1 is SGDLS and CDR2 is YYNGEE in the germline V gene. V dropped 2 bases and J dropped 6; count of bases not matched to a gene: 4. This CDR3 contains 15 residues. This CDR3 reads CASSVGDRLNSPLHF. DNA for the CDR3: TGTGCCAGCAGCGTGGGGGACAGGCTTAATTCACCCCTCCACTTT.

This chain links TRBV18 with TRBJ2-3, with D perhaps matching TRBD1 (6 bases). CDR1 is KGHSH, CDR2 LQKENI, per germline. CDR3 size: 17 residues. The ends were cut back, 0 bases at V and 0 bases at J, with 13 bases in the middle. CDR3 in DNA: TGTGCCAGCTCACCACCGCGGACAGAGGATAGCACAGATACGCAGTATTTT. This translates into CASSPPRTEDSTDTQYF.

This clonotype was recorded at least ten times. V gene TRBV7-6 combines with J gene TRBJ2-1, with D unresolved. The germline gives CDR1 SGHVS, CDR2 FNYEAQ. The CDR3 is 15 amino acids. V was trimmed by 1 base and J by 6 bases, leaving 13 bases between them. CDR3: CASSLDPGAGNEQFF. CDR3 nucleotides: TGTGCCAGCAGCTTAGATCCGGGCGCTGGCAATGAGCAGTTCTTC. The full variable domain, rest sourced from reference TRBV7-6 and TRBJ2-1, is GAGVSQSPRYKVTKRGQDVALRCDPISGHVSLYWYRQALGQGPEFLTYFNYEAQQDKSGLPNDRFSAERPEGSISTLTIQRTEQRDSAMYRCASSLDPGAGNEQFFGPGTRLTVL.

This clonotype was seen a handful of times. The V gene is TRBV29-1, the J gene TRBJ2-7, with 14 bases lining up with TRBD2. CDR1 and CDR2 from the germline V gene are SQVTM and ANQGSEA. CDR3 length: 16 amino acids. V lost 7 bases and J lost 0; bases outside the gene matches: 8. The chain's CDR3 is CSARGTSGSPSYEQYF. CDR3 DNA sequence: TGCAGCGCCCGTGGGACTAGCGGGAGCCCCTCCTACGAGCAGTACTTC.

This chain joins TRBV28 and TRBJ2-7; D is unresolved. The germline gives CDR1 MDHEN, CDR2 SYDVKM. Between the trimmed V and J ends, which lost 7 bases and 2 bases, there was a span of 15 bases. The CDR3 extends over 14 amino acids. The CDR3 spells CASTYLSLPYEQYF. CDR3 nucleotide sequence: TGTGCCAGCACCTACCTCTCCTTACCCTACGAGCAGTACTTC.

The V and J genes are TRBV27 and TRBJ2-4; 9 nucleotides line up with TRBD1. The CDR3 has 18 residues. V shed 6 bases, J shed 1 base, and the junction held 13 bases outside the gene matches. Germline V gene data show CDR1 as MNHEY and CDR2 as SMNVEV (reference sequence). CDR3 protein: CASRPGTGRLVAKNIQYF. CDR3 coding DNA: TGTGCCAGCAGACCAGGGACAGGGAGGTTAGTCGCCAAAAACATTCAGTACTTC.

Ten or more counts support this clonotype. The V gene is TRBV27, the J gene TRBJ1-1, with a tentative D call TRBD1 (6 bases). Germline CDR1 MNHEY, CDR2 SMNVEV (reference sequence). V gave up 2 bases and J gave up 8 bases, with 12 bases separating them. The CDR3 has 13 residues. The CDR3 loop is CASSLRGAKEAFF. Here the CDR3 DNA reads TGTGCCAGCAGTTTACGGGGGGCGAAGGAAGCTTTCTTT.

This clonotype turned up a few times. In nucleotides, the CDR3 is TGTGCCAGCAGTTCCCCCAGAAGGACAGATTCCTACAATGAGCAGTTCTTC. Its protein product is CASSSPRRTDSYNEQFF. The rearrangement joins TRBV28 to TRBJ2-1, with D tentatively TRBD1 (6 bases). Per germline, CDR1 MDHEN and CDR2 SYDVKM. The CDR3 runs to 17 residues. V lost 4 bases and J 1 base, leaving 17 bases between the germline ends.

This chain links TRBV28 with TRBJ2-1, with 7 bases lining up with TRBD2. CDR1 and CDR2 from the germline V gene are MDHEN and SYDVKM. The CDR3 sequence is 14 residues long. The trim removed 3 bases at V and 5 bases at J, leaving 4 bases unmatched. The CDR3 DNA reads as TGTGCCAGCAGTTTGCCCAGCGGGAACAATGAGCAGTTCTTC. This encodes CASSLPSGNNEQFF.

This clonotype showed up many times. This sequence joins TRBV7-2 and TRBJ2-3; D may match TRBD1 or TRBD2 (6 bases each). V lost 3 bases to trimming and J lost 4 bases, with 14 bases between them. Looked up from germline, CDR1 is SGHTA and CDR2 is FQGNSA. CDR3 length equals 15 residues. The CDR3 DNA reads TGTGCCAGCAGCTTTCGGGGGCTAGGGGCAGATACGCAGTATTTT. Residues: CASSFRGLGADTQYF.

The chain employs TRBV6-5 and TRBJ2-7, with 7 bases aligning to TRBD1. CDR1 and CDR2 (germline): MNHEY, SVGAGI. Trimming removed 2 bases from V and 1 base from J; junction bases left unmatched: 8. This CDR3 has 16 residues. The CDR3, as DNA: TGTGCCAGCAGTTACCGTAAACGACAGGGTTCCTACGAGCAGTACTTC. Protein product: CASSYRKRQGSYEQYF.